The clone carrying this TCR beta chain was found many times. From germline, CDR1 is MNHEY and CDR2 SVGEGT. This CDR3 contains 11 residues. V lost 6 bases, J lost 10 bases, and 10 bases lay in between. The data were taken from a study of blood T cells in healthy people across ages. PCR was performed a second time for roughly 7 to 12 cycles using a sample-barcoded 5' primer and a J-beta primer mix. TCRdb independently ran MiXCR on the 5' RACE reads; one entry per CDR3 protein. This sample has 1.8 million or so distinct CDR3 sequences, with roughly two fifths found just once. What was sequenced was blood. The receptor was derived from a human donor in good health. The chain recombines TRBV6-2 or TRBV6-3 with TRBJ2-1; tentatively, D is TRBD2 (6 bases). CDR3 protein: CASSYGGEQFF. The CDR3 region has the DNA TGTGCCAGCAGCTACGGAGGGGAGCAGTTCTTC.